This is a list of T cell receptor beta chains from one sample in a study of blood T cell repertoires in COVID-19. Produced via immunoSEQ multiplex PCR; TCRdb's table is partial and in-frame only. This table has over 200,000 clones, 91% appearing once. The sample was peripheral blood. These TCRs come from a person aged 18 to 35 with COVID-19, enrolled during active disease. CDR3s include the opening cysteine and the closing phenylalanine or tryptophan. The D gene is left open where the match is weak. Expanded clones are given a class, and other clones once, few, many or no size at all.

TRBV19	NA	TRBJ1-5	NA	CASSIGTNQYQPQHF	TGTGCCAGTAGTATAGGGACAAACCAATATCAGCCCCAGCATTTT
TRBV10-2	NA	TRBJ2-7	NA	CASSENPGSLEQYF	TGCGCCAGCAGTGAGAATCCCGGGAGTCTCGAGCAGTACTTC
TRBV7-9	TRBD2	TRBJ2-1	NA	CASSLISGAYNEQFF	TGTGCCAGCAGCTTAATTAGCGGGGCCTACAATGAGCAGTTCTTC
TRBV7-9	NA	TRBJ1-1	NA	CASSFGGPHGTEAFF	TGTGCCAGCAGCTTCGGGGGGCCTCACGGCACTGAAGCTTTCTTT
TRBV7-7	TRBD2	TRBJ2-1	NA	CASSLAVSGSSYNEQFF	TGTGCTAGCAGCTTAGCTGTTAGCGGGAGCTCCTACAATGAGCAGTTCTTC
TRBV5-4	NA	TRBJ2-3	NA	CASSPWGGTDTQYF	TGTGCCAGCAGCCCATGGGGCGGTACAGATACGCAGTATTTT
TRBV5-4	TRBD2	TRBJ2-5	NA	CASSFASGRARETQYF	TGTGCCAGCAGCTTCGCAAGCGGGAGGGCCCGGGAGACCCAGTACTTC
TRBV5-1	NA	TRBJ1-1	NA	CASSFSGLDTEAFF	TGCGCCAGCAGCTTCTCAGGGTTGGACACTGAAGCTTTCTTT
TRBV10-3	NA	TRBJ2-7	NA	CAAGGYEQYF	TGTGCCGCAGGAGGTTACGAGCAGTACTTC
TRBV12-3/TRBV12-4	NA	TRBJ1-5	NA	CASTSAGSKPQHF	TGTGCCAGCACCTCAGCGGGGAGTAAGCCCCAGCATTTT
TRBV27	NA	TRBJ2-2	NA	CASSIPGLYPGELFF	TGTGCCAGCAGTATCCCGGGACTTTATCCCGGGGAGCTGTTTTTT
TRBV7-9	TRBD2	TRBJ2-7	few	CASSPGLAGEGEQYF	TGTGCCAGCAGCCCAGGACTAGCGGGAGAGGGCGAGCAGTACTTC
TRBV10-3	TRBD1	TRBJ1-4	NA	CAIAQGVGEKLFF	TGTGCCATTGCCCAGGGGGTTGGGGAAAAACTGTTTTTT
TRBV10-2	NA	TRBJ2-3	NA	CASRATDTQYF	TGCGCCAGCAGAGCCACAGATACGCAGTATTTT
TRBV19	TRBD2	TRBJ2-1	NA	CATKAGGRGNEQFF	TGTGCCACCAAGGCTGGCGGGAGGGGCAATGAGCAGTTCTTC
TRBV7-9	NA	TRBJ2-4	NA	CASSSDSLNIQYF	TGTGCCAGCAGCTCGGACAGCCTAAACATTCAGTACTTC
TRBV2	NA	TRBJ1-6	NA	CASSEPSSPLHF	TGTGCCAGCAGTGAACCTAGCTCACCCCTCCACTTT
TRBV5-1	NA	TRBJ2-7	NA	CASSHIAAVFPHEQYF	TGCGCCAGCAGCCACATAGCGGCAGTTTTCCCCCACGAGCAGTACTTC
TRBV7-9	TRBD2	TRBJ2-1	NA	CASSLGGGSSNEQFF	TGTGCCAGCAGCTTAGGCGGGGGATCCTCCAATGAGCAGTTCTTC
TRBV19	NA	TRBJ2-1	once	CASSALSSYNEQFF	TGTGCCAGTAGTGCACTTTCCTCCTACAATGAGCAGTTCTTC
TRBV25-1	NA	TRBJ2-1	NA	CASSAGRGLNEQFF	TGTGCCAGCAGTGCGGGGCGGGGCCTCAATGAGCAGTTCTTC
TRBV27	NA	TRBJ2-7	NA	CASRTRVNEQYF	TGTGCCAGCAGAACTCGGGTGAACGAGCAGTACTTC
TRBV3-1/TRBV3-2	NA	TRBJ1-2	NA	CASSHRGLYGYTF	TGTGCCAGCAGCCATCGGGGTTTATATGGCTACACCTTC
TRBV6-2/TRBV6-3	NA	TRBJ1-6	NA	CASSYPTAGWNSPLHF	TGTGCCAGCAGTTACCCCACGGCGGGATGGAATTCACCCCTCCACTTT
TRBV18	TRBD2	TRBJ2-4	few	CASSPALSGGTKNIQYF	TGTGCCAGCTCACCGGCCCTCTCCGGGGGGACCAAAAACATTCAGTACTTC
TRBV4-1	TRBD1	TRBJ2-3	once	CASSRRDRGSPDTQYF	TGCGCCAGCAGTCGCCGGGACAGGGGAAGCCCAGATACGCAGTATTTT
TRBV19	TRBD1	TRBJ2-3	NA	CASSKDRGRTDTQYF	TGTGCCAGTAGTAAGGACAGGGGGCGGACAGATACGCAGTATTTT
TRBV25-1	TRBD1	TRBJ1-4	NA	CASSGTGGSLFF	TGTGCCAGCAGTGGGACAGGGGGGTCACTGTTTTTT
TRBV29-1	TRBD1	TRBJ1-5	NA	CSVEGTGGDQPQHF	TGCAGCGTTGAGGGGACAGGGGGCGATCAGCCCCAGCATTTT
TRBV10-3	NA	TRBJ1-2	NA	CAISESQGLGYTF	TGTGCCATCAGTGAGTCCCAGGGGCTAGGCTACACCTTC
TRBV25-1	NA	TRBJ1-3	NA	CASSGGTVSGNTIYF	TGTGCCAGCAGCGGGGGGACGGTCTCTGGAAACACCATATATTTT
TRBV24-1	NA	TRBJ2-1	few	CATSELGTFEQFF	TGTGCCACCAGTGAACTTGGGACTTTTGAGCAGTTCTTC
TRBV9	TRBD2	TRBJ2-3	NA	CASSASGSSTDTQYF	TGTGCCAGCAGCGCTAGCGGGAGTTCAACAGATACGCAGTATTTT
TRBV7-8	NA	TRBJ2-1	NA	CASSLRDTRYNEQFF	TGTGCCAGCAGCCTCCGGGACACCCGCTACAATGAGCAGTTCTTC
TRBV7-6	NA	TRBJ2-7	NA	CASSSQQGRYEQYF	TGTGCCAGCAGCTCCCAACAGGGGAGGTACGAGCAGTACTTC
TRBV5-1	TRBD1	TRBJ1-4	NA	CASSLTGAGEKLFF	TGCGCCAGCAGCCTGACAGGGGCAGGCGAAAAACTGTTTTTT
TRBV5-1	TRBD2	TRBJ2-2	NA	CASSPEGLAENTGELFF	TGCGCCAGCAGCCCAGAAGGACTAGCGGAGAACACCGGGGAGCTGTTTTTT
TRBV7-2	NA	TRBJ2-5	NA	CASSWEARETQYF	TGTGCCAGCAGTTGGGAGGCCCGAGAGACCCAGTACTTC
TRBV12-5	NA	TRBJ2-1	NA	CASARRGGLSYNEQFF	TGTGCTAGTGCCCGAAGGGGGGGATTATCCTACAATGAGCAGTTCTTC
TRBV4-2	NA	TRBJ2-7	NA	CASSQDTYEQYF	TGTGCCAGCAGCCAAGATACCTACGAGCAGTACTTC
TRBV5-6	NA	TRBJ2-1	once	CASSLAPGLGGNEQFF	TGTGCCAGCAGCTTGGCCCCGGGACTGGGGGGAAATGAGCAGTTCTTC
TRBV27	NA	TRBJ1-1	NA	CASSPQGTEAFF	TGTGCCAGCAGTCCCCAGGGGACTGAAGCTTTCTTT
TRBV4-1	NA	TRBJ1-6	NA	CASSHGGREKGSPLHF	TGCGCCAGCAGCCATGGGGGCAGGGAGAAAGGTTCACCCCTCCACTTT
TRBV5-5	NA	TRBJ1-1	NA	CASIRQTMNTEAFF	TGTGCCAGCATCCGACAGACCATGAACACTGAAGCTTTCTTT
TRBV3-1/TRBV3-2	NA	TRBJ1-3	NA	CASSQAGVSGGNTIYF	TGTGCCAGCAGCCAAGCGGGGGTATCGGGGGGAAACACCATATATTTT
TRBV3-1/TRBV3-2	TRBD1	TRBJ2-3	NA	CASSHGQGTDTQYF	TGTGCCAGCAGCCACGGACAGGGAACAGATACGCAGTATTTT
TRBV6-2/TRBV6-3	NA	TRBJ2-3	NA	CASSSHRDDTQYF	TGTGCCAGCAGTTCCCACAGGGATGATACGCAGTATTTT
TRBV21-1	NA	TRBJ1-2	NA	CASSTGRQGELSGYTF	TGTGCCAGCAGCACGGGTCGACAGGGAGAACTTTCTGGCTACACCTTC